This T cell receptor (beta chain) was sequenced for a study of T cell changes during pregnancy in multiple sclerosis. The repertoire was sequenced with immunoSEQ multiplex PCR; TCRdb's copy has only in-frame clones and lacks some. There are fewer than 75,000 clones in the sample; just over 90% occur only once, and roughly 1.4% lies in the top ten. The CDR3 loop spans 14 amino acids. Trimming removed 5 bases from V and 4 bases from J, with 14 bases in between. CDR1 and CDR2 from the germline V gene are SGHTA and FQGNSA. The source material was peripheral blood, sampled in the second trimester of pregnancy. J is TRBJ1-2 and V is TRBV7-2; the D is unclear. The sequence was collected from a female donor with multiple sclerosis, enrolled in a pregnancy study. The CDR3 DNA is TGTGCCAGCAGCATGCGTCCACCGTCCTATGGCTACACCTTC. Encoded protein: CASSMRPPSYGYTF.